This T cell receptor beta chain derives from a study of blood T cell repertoires in COVID-19. Study overall: Samples representing acute and convalescent COVID-19 were sourced from the United States, Italy and Spain. T cells, B-cell-depleted T cells, or PBMCs supplied cDNA or gDNA.

CDR3 length: 14 residues. CDR1 and CDR2 from the germline V gene are SEHNR and FQNEAQ (reference sequence). V shed 3 bases and J 5 bases; nucleotides not matched to a gene: 5. Per the authors' pipeline: The assay estimated nucleated cells by amplifying reference gene primers. The repertoire was sequenced with immunoSEQ multiplex PCR; TCRdb's copy has only in-frame clones and lacks some. The V and J calls and clone size were taken over from that table, and D and trimming were inferred from the DNA. In the table there are approximately 220,000 clones, around 81% of which are singletons. There are a few counts of this clone.

Input material: peripheral blood. The receptor's source is a woman in her sixties or seventies with acute or convalescent COVID-19. V and J are TRBV7-9 and TRBJ1-2; 8 nucleotides line up with TRBD1. CDR3 DNA sequence: TGTGCCAGCAGCTTGACCACAGGGGGATATGGCTACACCTTC. Residues: CASSLTTGGYGYTF.